These 22 T cell receptor beta chains were all obtained from the same sample, sequenced in a study of vaccination effects on CD4 cells after COVID-19. Following culture for about ten days, CD4+ T cells were isolated. Sequenced by immunoSEQ multiplex PCR; TCRdb stores in-frame clones only, minus some. In the table there are 70,000 or so clones, around 77% of which are singletons. These receptors' targets are unknown. Sequences were derived from CD4+ T cells from PBMCs cultured without peptide, sampled before COVID-19 vaccination. These receptors were obtained from a human donor who received a COVID-19 vaccine.

This clone was seen only once. This chain uses TRBV6-5 with TRBJ2-7; no reliable D call. V was shortened by 6 bases and J by 4 bases, with 7 bases between the two germline ends. This CDR3 is 11 amino acids long. Germline loops: CDR1 MNHEY, CDR2 SVGAGI. CDR3 in DNA: TGTGCCAGCAGCGCACCTTACGAGCAGTACGTC. It translates to CASSAPYEQYV.

The sample holds a few counts of this clone. V gene TRBV6-1 combines with J gene TRBJ1-5; maybe TRBD1 (5 bases). Germline CDR1 is MNHNS and CDR2 is SASEGT. V lost 1 base and J lost 5, with 12 bases in between. The CDR3 extends over 15 amino acids. The CDR3 DNA follows: TGTGCCAGCAGTGAAGACAGGTACTCGGATCAGCCCCAGCATTTT. Translated, it gives CASSEDRYSDQPQHF.

V gene TRBV12-2 combines with J gene TRBJ2-6; the table calls TRBD2, which could not be checked here. TRBV12-2 counts as a pseudogene. The CDR3 contains 15 residues. The CDR3 is CASRLSGSGANVLTF. DNA of the CDR3: TGTGCAAGTCGCTTATCGGGGAGCGGGGCCAACGTCCTGACTTTC.

The chain has TRBV11-3 and TRBJ2-1; D call uncertain. CDR1 is SGHNT and CDR2 is YENEEA in the germline V gene. CDR3 length: 13 residues. V lost 2 bases and J lost 4, with 6 bases in between. CDR3: CASSLSEYNEQFF. CDR3 bases: TGTGCCAGCAGCTTAAGCGAGTACAATGAGCAGTTCTTC.

This clone has a handful of counts. The chain links TRBV30 to TRBJ1-6; 7 bases fit TRBD1. This CDR3 comprises 14 residues. After removal of 6 bases from V and 7 bases from J, the junction contained 9 bases not matched to a gene. The germline V gene encodes CDR1 GTSNPN and CDR2 SVGIG (reference sequence). The CDR3 DNA reads TGTGCCTGTGCACCGGGACAGTCAAATTCACCCCTCCACTTT. Translation: CACAPGQSNSPLHF. The full variable domain, rest sourced from reference TRBV30 and TRBJ1-6, is SQTIHQWPATLVQPVGSPLSLECTVEGTSNPNLYWYRQAAGRGLQLLFYSVGIGQISSEVPQNLSASRPQDRQFILSSKKLLLSDSGFYLCACAPGQSNSPLHFGNGTRLTVT.

The chain links TRBV29-1 to TRBJ2-3, with D possibly being TRBD1 (5 bases). In germline, CDR1 is SQVTM, CDR2 ANQGSEA. The CDR3 loop spans 13 amino acids. V was pared by 6 bases and J by 3 bases, with 13 bases between. CDR3 region: CSVQGAGTDTQYF. CDR3 DNA sequence: TGCAGCGTCCAAGGGGCAGGGACAGATACGCAGTATTTT.

V and J are TRBV7-9 and TRBJ2-7; weak D call: TRBD2 (6 bases). This CDR3 is built from 12 residues. Germline CDR1 SEHNR, CDR2 FQNEAQ (reference sequence). V lost 2 bases to trimming and J lost 6 bases, with 8 bases between them. CDR3 coding DNA: TGTGCCAGCAGCTTACTGGGGGGCGAGCAGTACGTC. This codes for CASSLLGGEQYV.

V and J are TRBV11-2 and TRBJ2-5, with D hard to call. This CDR3 region has 16 residues. Germline values: CDR1 SGHAT, CDR2 FQNNGV. V lost 1 base, J lost 1 base, and 13 bases lay in between. The CDR3 nucleotides read TGTGCCAGCAGCTTAGTAGGCAACATCGCCCAAGAGACCCAGTACTTC. It translates to CASSLVGNIAQETQYF. Looking up the rest from reference TRBV11-2 and TRBJ2-5 gives the full variable domain: EAGVAQSPRYKIIEKRQSVAFWCNPISGHATLYWYQQILGQGPKLLIQFQNNGVVDDSQLPKDRFSAERLKGVDSTLKIQPAKLEDSAVYLCASSLVGNIAQETQYFGPGTRLLVL.

The CDR3, as DNA: TGTGCCAGCAGTGACGTGTTCAGCTACGAGCAGTACGTC. It specifies CASSDVFSYEQYV. V gene TRBV2 combines with J gene TRBJ2-7; D is undetermined. Deletions cut 3 bases from V and 3 bases from J, with 9 bases between. The CDR3 is made up of 13 amino acids. CDR1 is SNHLY, CDR2 FYNNEI, per germline.

The chain employs TRBV3-1 (or the pseudogene TRBV3-2) and TRBJ1-6, with D hard to call. Per the germline V gene, CDR1 is LGHDT and CDR2 is YNNKEL (reference sequence). This CDR3 region has 16 residues. With 0 bases removed from V and 12 bases from J, the gap between germline ends came to 18 bases. The CDR3 is CASSQDPVVLPLPLHF. The CDR3 bases are TGTGCCAGCAGCCAAGACCCAGTTGTACTCCCATTACCCCTCCACTTT.

This rearrangement joins TRBV2 to TRBJ2-2, with D tentatively TRBD1 (6 bases). Trimming took 5 bases from V and 6 from J, leaving 10 bases between them. This CDR3 contains 13 residues. Germline V CDR1 and CDR2: SNHLY, FYNNEI. CDR3 sequence (DNA): TGTGCCAGCAGTCAGGGGTTCCCCGGGGAGCTGTTTTTT. This translates into CASSQGFPGELFF.

The chain employs TRBV3-1 (or the pseudogene TRBV3-2) and TRBJ1-1; D unresolved. In germline, CDR1 is LGHDT, CDR2 YNNKEL (reference sequence). This CDR3 region has 13 residues. Trimming shortened V by 1 base and J by 8 bases, and 11 bases separated the two germline ends. The CDR3 bases are TGTGCCAGCAGCCAAGGAATGGGCAGGGAAGCTTTCTTT. It is translated as CASSQGMGREAFF.

This rearrangement joins TRBV5-1 to TRBJ1-6; TRBD1 is a possible D gene (5 bases). The germline V gene encodes CDR1 SGHRS and CDR2 YFSETQ. The V gene lost 1 base and the J gene lost 5 bases, with 7 bases spanning the gap. This CDR3 has 14 residues. The CDR3 region is CASSLQGNNSPLHF. The DNA for the CDR3 is TGCGCCAGCAGCTTGCAGGGAAATAATTCACCCCTCCACTTT.

This chain joins TRBV28 and TRBJ2-7; D ambiguous. CDR1 is MDHEN, CDR2 SYDVKM, per germline. This CDR3 region has 13 residues. Trimming pared 7 bases from V and 2 bases from J, leaving 12 bases between. In DNA, the CDR3 is TGTGCCAGCAAATTAGGCACAGCCTACGAGCAGTACGTC. This sequence encodes CASKLGTAYEQYV.

The chain employs TRBV18 and TRBJ1-4; 7 positions match TRBD1. Trimming took 6 bases from V and 0 from J; bases not matched to a gene: 1. This CDR3 has 14 amino acids. Germline-derived CDR1 and CDR2 are KGHSH and LQKENI. DNA for the CDR3: TGTGCCAGCTCGCAGGGGGCAACTAATGAAAAACTGTTTTTT. Translating gives CASSQGATNEKLFF.

V and J are TRBV5-4 and TRBJ2-1; 10 bases are shared with TRBD2. V was clipped by 0 bases and J by 8 bases; unmatched bases: 8. CDR1 is SGHNT, CDR2 YYREEE, per germline (reference sequence). This CDR3 comprises 16 residues. The CDR3 reads CASSLAVSGGTDEQFF. The CDR3 DNA is TGTGCCAGCAGCTTGGCCGTTAGCGGGGGGACGGATGAGCAGTTCTTC.

The chain combines TRBV15 with TRBJ2-1, with unresolved D. Trimming pared 1 base from V and 6 bases from J, leaving 13 bases between. The CDR3 runs 15 residues. Germline V gives CDR1 LNHNV, CDR2 YYDKDF (reference sequence). In DNA form, the CDR3 reads TGTGCCACCAGCAGAGCTGGGTACAGCTTCAATGAGCAGTTCTTC. This codes for CATSRAGYSFNEQFF.

In this sample, this clone turned up once. A junction boundary mismatches the germline segment, possibly from a read error. The genes are TRBV5-5 and TRBJ1-4; D is uncertain. The CDR3 has 14 amino acids. Germline V lookup: CDR1 SGHKS, CDR2 YYEKEE (reference sequence). DNA for the CDR3: TGTGCCAGCAGCTCCCGACCGCCTAACGAAAAACTGTTTTTT. Encoded protein: CASSSRPPNEKLFF.

The chain is built from TRBV19 and TRBJ2-2, with 11 nucleotides matching TRBD1. CDR1 and CDR2 from the germline V gene are LNHDA and SQIVND (reference sequence). This CDR3 has 16 residues. V was pared by 8 bases and J by 4 bases, with 9 bases of the junction left unmatched. The CDR3 reads CASSAFGQGATGELFF. The CDR3, as DNA: TGTGCCAGTTCTGCATTCGGACAGGGGGCCACCGGGGAGCTGTTTTTT.

This sequence joins TRBV27 and TRBJ2-3; 7 bases are a match to TRBD1. CDR3 length: 18 residues. Trimming cost V 1 base and J 2 bases; bases outside gene matches: 12. Germline CDR1 and CDR2: MNHEY and SMNVEV (reference sequence). CDR3 nucleotide sequence: TGTGCCAGCAGTTTATACCGGGACAGAAAGCCATCCACAGATACGCAGTATTTT. Its translation: CASSLYRDRKPSTDTQYF.

The chain carries TRBV5-1 and TRBJ2-1; TRBD2 is a possible D gene (5 bases). V was trimmed by 2 bases and J by 7 bases, leaving 10 bases between them. CDR3 length: 13 residues. Germline V lookup: CDR1 SGHRS, CDR2 YFSETQ. The CDR3 DNA sequence: TGCGCCAGCAGCTTCCTCGGGGTGAATGAGCAGTTCTTC. This gives the protein CASSFLGVNEQFF. The full variable domain, completed using reference TRBV5-1 and TRBJ2-1, is KAGVTQTPRYLIKTRGQQVTLSCSPISGHRSVSWYQQTPGQGLQFLFEYFSETQRNKGNFPGRFSGRQFSNSRSEMNVSTLELGDSALYLCASSFLGVNEQFFGPGTRLTVL.

The chain recombines TRBV3-1 (or the pseudogene TRBV3-2) with TRBJ2-7; no clear D. Per the germline V gene, CDR1 is LGHDT and CDR2 is YNNKEL (reference sequence). This CDR3 has 14 amino acids. V was pared by 9 bases and J by 0 bases, with 15 bases between. The CDR3, as DNA: TGTGCCAGACCTCGACGTACCAGCTCCTACGAGCAGTACGTC. Protein: CARPRRTSSYEQYV.